Shown below are 8 T cell receptor beta chains from a single sample sequenced in a study of blood T cell repertoires in COVID-19. The table came from immunoSEQ multiplex PCR; TCRdb's copy has only in-frame clones and leaves some out. Of about 240,000 clones in the sample, approximately 83% were seen once. The specimen sequenced was PBMCs or T cells enriched from blood (not recorded which). These receptor sequences come from a woman aged 40 to 55 with acute COVID-19.

This chain joins TRBV10-2 and TRBJ1-2; TRBD1 is a possible D gene (5 bases). V gave up 4 bases and J gave up 2 bases, with 11 bases separating them. Germline CDR1 is WSHSY and CDR2 is SAAADI. This CDR3 has 14 amino acids. CDR3 DNA sequence: TGCGCCAGCAGTGTAGACAGAGAAAACTATGGCTACACCTTC. This gives the protein CASSVDRENYGYTF.

This clone was counted only a few times. The gene calls are TRBV12-3 or TRBV12-4 and TRBJ2-7; maybe TRBD2 (7 bases). CDR3 length: 13 amino acids. V was pared by 8 bases and J by 2 bases, with 13 bases between. The chain's CDR3 is CASGRGKAYEQYF. Here the CDR3 DNA reads TGTGCCAGCGGGAGGGGGAAAGCCTACGAGCAGTACTTC.

The CDR3 sequence is CASSTGTRNFYGYTF. The CDR3 nucleotides read TGTGCCAGCAGCACCGGGACAAGGAATTTCTATGGCTACACCTTC. The J gene is TRBJ1-2, the V gene TRBV28; weak D call: TRBD1 (6 bases). Germline CDR1 is MDHEN and CDR2 is SYDVKM. The CDR3 extends over 15 amino acids. Trimming removed 6 bases at V and 4 bases at J, with 18 bases between.

This chain links TRBV9 with TRBJ2-5, with D tentatively TRBD2 (6 bases). The CDR3 runs to 17 residues. Trimming stripped 3 bases from V and 2 bases from J, with 20 bases between. From germline, CDR1 is SGDLS and CDR2 YYNGEE. Here the CDR3 DNA reads TGTGCCAGCAGCGCCCAAGATGGTAGCGGATATCAAGAGACCCAGTACTTC. Its protein product is CASSAQDGSGYQETQYF.

The chain couples TRBV4-1 to TRBJ2-5; maybe TRBD2 (5 bases). The CDR3 consists of 15 residues. Trimming stripped 0 bases from V and 7 bases from J, with 15 bases between. Germline V gives CDR1 MGHRA, CDR2 YSYEKL. CDR3 sequence reads: CASSQDGSTEGTQYF. Written as DNA, the CDR3 is TGCGCCAGCAGCCAAGATGGGAGCACAGAAGGGACCCAGTACTTC.

This clone has ten or more counts. V gene TRBV2 combines with J gene TRBJ1-6; D ambiguous. The CDR3 runs 15 residues. Germline V gives CDR1 SNHLY, CDR2 FYNNEI. The ends were cut back, 3 bases at V and 7 bases at J, with 13 bases in the middle. The CDR3 DNA follows: TGTGCCAGCAGTGAGAGGGAGGTGGAGAATTCACCCCTCCACTTT. Its translation is CASSEREVENSPLHF.

This sequence joins TRBV4-2 and TRBJ2-1; 8 nucleotides match TRBD2. Germline V gives CDR1 LGHNA, CDR2 YNFKEQ. V lost 1 base to trimming and J lost 0 bases; unmatched junction nucleotides: 2. The CDR3 contains 16 residues. CDR3 bases: TGTGCCAGCAGCCAAGCCAGCGGGAGCTCCTACAATGAGCAGTTCTTC. This gives the protein CASSQASGSSYNEQFF.

The chain carries TRBV9 and TRBJ2-7, with 7 positions matching TRBD2. This CDR3 is built from 16 residues. The germline CDR1 and CDR2 sequences are SGDLS and YYNGEE. J lost 1 base, V lost 4 bases, and 11 bases had no gene match. CDR3 region: CASSPRGAGESYEQYF. CDR3 sequence (DNA): TGTGCCAGCAGCCCGCGAGGGGCGGGAGAATCCTACGAGCAGTACTTC.